This T cell receptor beta chain came from a study of CD8 T cells in Susac syndrome. As regards this clonotype: Its target is not known.

Study-wide results and caveats: As the study acknowledged, the number of individuals in its TCR sequencing and HLA analysis was relatively small.

From blood CD8+ and CD4+ T cells, the TCR beta chain was sequenced. Recently defined diagnostic criteria for definite or probable disease were fulfilled by Susac syndrome patients. It was with random hexamers that about 0.45 to 1 ug RNA was reverse transcribed. Across 54 Vbeta and 13 Jbeta, immunoSEQ multiplex PCR amplified TCR beta CDR3. TCRdb used MiXCR to reprocess the immunoSEQ multiplex PCR reads, holding one entry per CDR3 protein. This table holds 150,000 to 200,000 distinct CDR3 sequences, over 90% found once. This CDR3 is 14 amino acids long. Germline lookup yields CDR1 SGHVS and CDR2 FQNEAQ. The V and J ends lost 5 bases and 4 bases, in that order; junction bases with no gene match: 7.

The TCR originated in a human donor with Susac syndrome. The rearrangement joins TRBV7-8 to TRBJ2-5; TRBD2 matches 7 bases. Sample: CD4+ T cells from PBMCs. The CDR3 spells CASSPRGVVETQYF. The CDR3 bases are TGTGCCAGCAGCCCCCGGGGGGTAGTAGAGACCCAGTACTTC.